The 4 T cell receptor beta chains below were found in one sample sequenced in a study of T cells in Graves' hyperthyroidism and ophthalmopathy. Amplified regions were TCR beta CDR3 sequences from RNA transcripts. During a first-round RT-PCR of the TCR CDR3, the HTBI primer set was used. A single record per CDR3 protein comes from TCRdb applying MiXCR to the multiplex PCR reads. The data show about 720,000 distinct CDR3 sequences, 18% seen once. The sequenced material came from blood. The receptors stem from a woman aged 50 to 65 with Graves' hyperthyroidism that later progressed to Graves' ophthalmopathy.

This clonotype was observed a handful of times. The genes are TRBV7-8 and TRBJ2-5, with a possible D match to TRBD1 (6 bases). V was clipped by 0 bases and J by 10 bases, with 18 bases between them. This CDR3 has 15 amino acids. From germline, CDR1 is SGHVS and CDR2 FQNEAQ. CDR3 amino acids: CASSLAAQGPPIQYF. CDR3 nucleotides: TGTGCCAGCAGCTTAGCGGCACAGGGCCCCCCAATCCAGTACTTC.

There are a few counts of this clonotype. The genes are TRBV10-2 and TRBJ1-4; D unresolved. CDR1 is WSHSY and CDR2 is SAAADI in the germline V gene. Trimming took 2 bases from V and 0 from J, leaving 7 bases between them. This CDR3 has 15 amino acids. The CDR3 DNA sequence: TGCGCCAGCAGTGAGCGACTTGCAACTAATGAAAAACTGTTTTTT. Protein sequence: CASSERLATNEKLFF.

This clonotype was recorded at least ten times. V is TRBV11-2 and J is TRBJ2-1, with 7 bases lining up with TRBD2. The CDR3 length is 19 residues. Germline V gene lookup returns CDR1 SGHAT and CDR2 FQNNGV. After removal of 5 bases from V and 1 base from J, the junction contained 17 bases not matched to a gene. CDR3 sequence: CASSARALGLLVSYNEQFF. CDR3 bases: TGTGCCAGCAGCGCCAGGGCCTTGGGACTACTAGTATCCTACAATGAGCAGTTCTTC.

The genes are TRBV19 and TRBJ1-2; 7 nucleotides align to TRBD1. This CDR3 has 14 amino acids. Germline loops: CDR1 LNHDA, CDR2 SQIVND (reference sequence). Losses at the gene ends were 7 bases for V and 3 bases for J; bases not matched to a gene: 8. The CDR3 DNA reads as TGTGCCAGTACTGCAGGGGGGGGATACTATGGCTACACCTTC. This sequence encodes CASTAGGGYYGYTF.